This T cell receptor (beta chain) appears in the sequencing data of a study of cytomegalovirus exposure and HLA in healthy donors. On this clone: Its cognate antigen is unknown.

Germline V gene sequence: CDR1 GTSNPN, CDR2 SVGIG (reference sequence). The germline V and J ends were trimmed by 2 bases and 5 bases, with 9 bases remaining between them. The CDR3 consists of 12 residues. PCR primers comprised 60 Vbeta and 13 Jbeta primers. Only in-frame clones appear in the TCRdb table, and some are missing; sequencing was by immunoSEQ multiplex PCR. The repertoire includes about 180,000 clones, roughly 80% of them detected once, and over 1.5% sits in the top ten. When sampled, the donors appeared nominally healthy, though they likely had unrecorded immune exposures. Study conclusions and caveats: Analyses of presence and absence presupposed an approximately uniform sequencing depth across donors. Later analysis found that TCR beta chains associated with HLA were more clonally expanded than other, equally common chains.

The source of this sequence is a man aged 40-49 years in good health and CMV-seronegative. Input material: PBMCs. V usage is TRBV30 and J usage is TRBJ1-2, with a possible D match to TRBD1 (6 bases). The CDR3 nucleotides read TGTGCCTGGAGTACGACAGGATATGGCTACACCTTC. It is translated as CAWSTTGYGYTF.